This T cell receptor (beta chain) was recovered during a study of blood T cell repertoires in COVID-19. About the research overall: Donors in Cohort 3 counted as recovered after two negative PCRs, clearance, or symptom resolution. From the United States, Italy and Spain came samples of acute and convalescent COVID-19. Sample material is recorded as cDNA or gDNA derived from T cells, B-cell-depleted T cells, or PBMCs.

Original data processing: Amplified reference gene primers provided the basis for estimating nucleated cell counts. Only in-frame clones appear in the TCRdb table, and some are missing; sequencing was by immunoSEQ multiplex PCR. The V and J calls and clone size were taken over from that table, and D and trimming were inferred from the DNA. Among 400,000 or so clones listed, around 87% were seen once. The sequencing sample was made of PBMCs or T cells enriched from blood (not recorded which). This TCR came from a middle-aged man in a cohort exposed to, infected with or recovered from COVID-19 (not recorded which).

CDR3 amino acids: CASGFLGQTTNYGYTF. The CDR3, as DNA: TGTGCTAGTGGTTTCCTCGGCCAGACTACTAACTATGGCTACACCTTC. The chain recombines TRBV12-5 with TRBJ1-2; D uncertain. CDR1 is LGHNT, CDR2 FRNRAP, per germline. V gave up 3 bases and J gave up 0 bases, with 14 bases separating them. This CDR3 is 16 amino acids long.